Listed here are 21 T cell receptor beta chains from one sample, sequenced in a study of cytomegalovirus exposure and HLA in healthy donors. The PCR made use of 60 Vbeta and 13 Jbeta primers. The repertoire was sequenced with immunoSEQ multiplex PCR; TCRdb's copy has only in-frame clones and lacks some. The profile shows approximately 100,000 clones, roughly 82% of them singletons. What was sequenced was PBMCs. Receptors were obtained from a human donor in good health.

This chain joins TRBV15 and TRBJ1-4; 7 bases line up with TRBD1. The trim removed 6 bases at V and 8 bases at J, leaving 9 bases unmatched. This CDR3 is 14 amino acids long. Per the germline V gene, CDR1 is LNHNV and CDR2 is YYDKDF (reference sequence). In DNA, the CDR3 is TGTGCCACCAGAAGACAGGGTCTGGGCGAAAAACTGTTTTTT. Translated: CATRRQGLGEKLFF.

This chain joins TRBV5-4 and TRBJ2-5; 10 positions agree with TRBD1. The closer fit of TRBJ2-7 to the DNA end suggests the J call may be wrong. CDR3 length: 13 residues. Germline assignment: CDR1 SGHNT and CDR2 YYREEE (reference sequence). The DNA for the CDR3 is TGTGCCGTGCCGGGACAGGGGAGCCACGAGCAGTACTTC. Its protein product is CAVPGQGSHEQYF.

The DNA of the CDR3 is TGTGCCAGCAGCTTAGAGGGCAATACGCAGTATTTT. It yields the protein CASSLEGNTQYF. The genes are TRBV11-2 and TRBJ2-3; D remains ambiguous. There are 12 residues in the CDR3. The ends were cut back, 0 bases at V and 7 bases at J, with 5 bases in the middle. Germline lookup yields CDR1 SGHAT and CDR2 FQNNGV.

The chain recombines TRBV7-9 with TRBJ1-2; TRBD1 matches at 9 bases. The CDR3 has 13 amino acids. Germline V gene sequence: CDR1 SEHNR, CDR2 FQNEAQ (reference sequence). After removal of 3 bases from V and 8 bases from J, the junction contained 4 bases not matched to a gene. CDR3 amino acids: CASSLGDRVGYTF. Here the CDR3 DNA reads TGTGCCAGCAGCTTGGGGGACAGGGTCGGCTACACCTTC.

The chain has TRBV29-1 and TRBJ2-2; possible D gene TRBD2, 6 bases. V was shortened by 2 bases and J by 7 bases, with 14 bases between the two germline ends. The CDR3 is 14 amino acids. The germline V gene encodes CDR1 SQVTM and CDR2 ANQGSEA. In nucleotides, the CDR3 is TGCAGCGTTGAAAGATGGGGGGTGGACGGGGAGCTGTTTTTT. The encoded protein is CSVERWGVDGELFF.

This rearrangement joins TRBV5-1 to TRBJ2-2, with a weak D call TRBD2 (6 bases). Germline-derived CDR1 and CDR2 are SGHRS and YFSETQ. This CDR3 is built from 15 residues. Trimming stripped 0 bases from V and 6 bases from J, with 12 bases between. CDR3 loop: CASSLGPTGAGELFF. CDR3 nucleotide sequence: TGCGCCAGCAGCTTGGGGCCCACGGGGGCCGGGGAGCTGTTTTTT.

The chain joins TRBV18 to TRBJ1-4; D unresolved. With 4 bases removed from V and 8 bases from J, the gap between germline ends came to 11 bases. CDR3 length equals 13 residues. Germline V CDR1 and CDR2: KGHSH, LQKENI. CDR3 amino acids: CASSLTESEKLFF. CDR3 DNA sequence: TGTGCCAGCTCACTCACGGAGTCAGAAAAACTGTTTTTT.

V and J are TRBV29-1 and TRBJ1-2; TRBD1 agrees at 11 bases. This CDR3 spans 12 amino acids. Germline trimming cut 6 bases from V and 4 bases from J; bases unmatched to any gene: 1. Germline CDR1 is SQVTM and CDR2 is ANQGSEA. CDR3 region: CSVGQGGYGYTF. CDR3 nucleotides: TGCAGCGTGGGACAGGGGGGCTATGGCTACACCTTC.

In its sample, this clone was seen a few times. The chain combines TRBV7-2 with TRBJ1-2; D gene uncertain. Germline CDR1 and CDR2: SGHTA and FQGNSA. The length of the CDR3 is 15 residues. V was cut by 2 bases and J by 8 bases, with 18 bases left in between. Here the CDR3 DNA reads TGTGCCAGCAGCTTAAGTTTGGGCAACCGAGAGGGCTACACCTTC. It encodes CASSLSLGNREGYTF.

This clone was recorded many times. This sequence joins TRBV11-2 and TRBJ1-2, with a tentative D call TRBD1 (6 bases). Trimming took off 5 bases at V and 0 bases at J, with 16 bases between the two ends. CDR1 and CDR2 (germline): SGHAT, FQNNGV. CDR3 length equals 16 residues. CDR3 sequence reads: CASSPRQVRTNYGYTF. CDR3 DNA: TGTGCCAGCAGCCCTCGACAGGTCCGGACTAACTATGGCTACACCTTC.

This clone occurred a few times. V usage is TRBV14 and J usage is TRBJ1-3; D gene ambiguous. With 0 bases removed from V and 2 bases from J, the gap between germline ends came to 14 bases. CDR3 size: 17 residues. Germline CDR1 SGHDN, CDR2 FVKESK. This CDR3 is CASSQDGWGVAGNTIYF. For the CDR3, the DNA is TGTGCCAGCAGCCAAGATGGATGGGGAGTAGCTGGAAACACCATATATTTT.

The chain uses TRBV5-6 and TRBJ2-3; D may be TRBD1 (5 bases). This CDR3 comprises 14 residues. Trimming shortened V by 0 bases and J by 6 bases, and 11 bases separated the two germline ends. Germline V gene lookup returns CDR1 SGHDT and CDR2 YYEEEE. Written as DNA, the CDR3 is TGTGCCAGCAGCTTGGGGGGCAGTGTTGATACGCAGTATTTT. Its translation is CASSLGGSVDTQYF.

The rearrangement uses TRBV5-8 and TRBJ2-7; D gene uncertain. V was pared by 4 bases and J by 3 bases, with 2 bases between. Per germline, CDR1 SGHTS and CDR2 YDEGEE. The CDR3 loop spans 10 amino acids. As DNA, the CDR3 is TGTGCCAGCAGCCTCTACGAGCAGTACTTC. Protein product: CASSLYEQYF.

This clone was picked up one time. This chain links TRBV6-6 with TRBJ1-5; TRBD1 aligns across 9 bases. The length of the CDR3 is 16 residues. CDR1 and CDR2 (germline): MNHNY, SVGAGI (reference sequence). Unmatched junction bases numbered 5, after V lost 5 bases and J lost 0 bases. CDR3 bases: TGTGCCAGCAGTAGGGGGACAGGGCTTAGCAATCAGCCCCAGCATTTT. This sequence encodes CASSRGTGLSNQPQHF.

This chain links TRBV7-2 with TRBJ2-7; 10 bases line up with TRBD2. Germline V gives CDR1 SGHTA, CDR2 FQGNSA. This CDR3 comprises 16 residues. Germline trimming cut 1 base from V and 7 bases from J; bases unmatched to any gene: 10. The CDR3 reads CASSLDTSGRGGEQYF. The CDR3 nucleotides are TGTGCCAGCAGCTTAGATACCAGCGGGAGGGGCGGGGAGCAGTACTTC.

Only a few counts were recorded for this clone. The genes are TRBV21-1 and TRBJ1-1; the table's D call, TRBD1, was not checked against the DNA. TRBV21-1 is listed as a pseudogene. The CDR3 is 14 amino acids. This chain's CDR3 is CASYGQGTNTEAFF. The DNA for the CDR3 is TGTGCCAGCTATGGACAGGGAACGAACACTGAAGCTTTCTTT.

This clone was seen a single time. The V and J genes are TRBV4-2 and TRBJ2-7, with TRBD2 as a possible D gene (7 bases). The CDR3 contains 14 residues. V gave up 1 base and J gave up 2 bases, with 9 bases separating them. Looked up from germline, CDR1 is LGHNA and CDR2 is YNFKEQ. The CDR3 coding sequence is TGTGCCAGCAGCCAAGGGGAGGGGGCCTACGAGCAGTACTTC. This encodes CASSQGEGAYEQYF.

In nucleotides, the CDR3 is TGTGCCAGCAGCCCCCAGGGAAGACATTACGCCTACAATGAGCAGTTCTTC. Its translation is CASSPQGRHYAYNEQFF. This sequence joins TRBV5-6 and TRBJ2-1, with D tentatively TRBD1 (5 bases). Trimming took 4 bases from V and 2 from J, leaving 19 bases between them. Germline CDR1 is SGHDT and CDR2 is YYEEEE. The length of the CDR3 is 17 residues.

The chain employs TRBV19 and TRBJ2-5; 9 nucleotides agree with TRBD1. Germline lookup yields CDR1 LNHDA and CDR2 SQIVND (reference sequence). J was trimmed by 0 bases and V by 8 bases; bases with no gene match: 10. The length of the CDR3 is 16 residues. The CDR3 region has the DNA TGTGCCAGTTCCTTGGGGACAGGGTGGTACCAAGAGACCCAGTACTTC. Translating it yields CASSLGTGWYQETQYF.

This sequence joins TRBV6-4 and TRBJ1-1; 7 positions agree with TRBD1. V lost 10 bases and J lost 1; bases outside the gene matches: 6. CDR1 is MRHNA, CDR2 SNTAGT, per germline. The CDR3 loop spans 13 amino acids. The CDR3 spells CATARQGNTEAFF. The CDR3 DNA follows: TGTGCCACAGCCCGACAGGGGAACACTGAAGCTTTCTTT.

The CDR3 loop reads CASSLDAAGDGDTQYF. Here the CDR3 DNA reads TGTGCCAGCAGTTTAGACGCAGCGGGGGATGGAGATACGCAGTATTTT. This chain joins TRBV27 and TRBJ2-3, with 8 bases identical to TRBD2. The trim removed 2 bases at V and 5 bases at J, leaving 9 bases unmatched. The CDR3 contains 16 residues. Germline CDR1 and CDR2: MNHEY and SMNVEV (reference sequence).